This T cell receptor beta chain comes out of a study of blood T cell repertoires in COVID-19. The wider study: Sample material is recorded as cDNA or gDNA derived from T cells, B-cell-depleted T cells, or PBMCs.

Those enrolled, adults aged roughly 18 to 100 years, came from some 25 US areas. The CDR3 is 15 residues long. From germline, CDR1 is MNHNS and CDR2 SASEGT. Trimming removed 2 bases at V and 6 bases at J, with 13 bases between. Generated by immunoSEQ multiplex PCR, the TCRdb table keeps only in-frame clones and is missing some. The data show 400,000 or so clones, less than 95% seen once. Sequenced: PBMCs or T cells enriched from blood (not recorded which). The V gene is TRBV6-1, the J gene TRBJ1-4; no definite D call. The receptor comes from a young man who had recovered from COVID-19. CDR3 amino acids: CASSERRGRDEKLFF. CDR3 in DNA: TGTGCCAGCAGTGAACGGCGAGGGCGCGATGAAAAACTGTTTTTT.